This T cell receptor (beta chain) was obtained from a study of blood T cell repertoires in COVID-19. At the level of the study: Italy, Spain and the United States were the sources of the convalescent and acute COVID-19 samples.

V gave up 4 bases and J gave up 7 bases, with 16 bases separating them. Germline CDR1 MDHEN, CDR2 SYDVKM. This CDR3 is built from 15 residues. TCRdb's table, derived via immunoSEQ multiplex PCR, lists solely in-frame clones and lacks some. The table shows some 150,000 clones, with about 80% occurring only once. The specimen was peripheral blood. This rearrangement joins TRBV28 to TRBJ1-4; TRBD1 might be the D (6 bases). The clonotype originates from a man in his fifties or sixties with acute or convalescent COVID-19. The CDR3 region has the DNA TGTGCCAGCAGTTCCTCAGGGGCCAGGGGTGAAAAACTGTTTTTT. Translated: CASSSSGARGEKLFF.